The rows below give T cell receptor beta chains drawn from one sample of a study of T cells after yellow fever vaccination. MiXCR, applied by TCRdb to the 5' RACE reads, yields one record per CDR3 protein. The table includes about 510,000 distinct CDR3 sequences, around a fifth detected once. The sequencing used PBMCs, collected roughly 20 days after the first yellow fever vaccination. The receptors originated from a young man who received the YFV17D yellow fever vaccine. CDR3s include the opening cysteine and the closing phenylalanine or tryptophan. Clone sizes are given selectively: once, few, many, or a class where the clone is expanded.

v_gene	abundance	j_gene	CDR3aa
TRBV27	once	TRBJ2-3	CASSPSPRDRANTQYF
TRBV20-1	NA	TRBJ1-1	CSATEQGKGDRAFF
TRBV4-2	NA	TRBJ2-5	CASSQDPVETQYF
TRBV2	NA	TRBJ2-7	CASSDTPRTYEQYF
TRBV5-6	few	TRBJ1-2	CASSLDPKSYGYTF
TRBV21-1	NA	TRBJ1-2	CASSKPDIGDRVANYGYTF
TRBV5-1	NA	TRBJ2-5	CASSSGDGEQETQYF
TRBV5-1	few	TRBJ2-1	CASSHADRVGQFF
TRBV6-5	few	TRBJ1-1	CASRYGQATEAFF
TRBV5-4	NA	TRBJ1-3	CASSLPGTGVRNTIYF
TRBV4-2	NA	TRBJ1-5	CASSATWDREGQPQHF